This TCR beta chain was recovered during a study of blood T cell repertoires in COVID-19. Across the whole study: Some COVID-19 samples were acute and others convalescent; all came from the United States, Italy and Spain. Nucleic acid was either cDNA or gDNA, and it came from T cells, B-cell-depleted T cells, or PBMCs.

As originally analysed: Nucleated cell counts were estimated from reference gene primer amplification. Sequenced by immunoSEQ multiplex PCR; TCRdb stores in-frame clones only, minus some. The D gene and trimming were derived from the DNA, and the V and J assignments and clone size from that table. Here the sample spans some 200,000 clones, about 91% being singletons. Trimming took off 2 bases at V and 1 base at J, with 12 bases between the two ends. This CDR3 spans 17 amino acids. CDR1 KGHSH and CDR2 LQKENI come from the germline V gene. The source of this sequence is a man in his thirties or forties with acute or convalescent COVID-19. This rearrangement joins TRBV18 to TRBJ2-6; the D is unclear. The specimen was peripheral blood. The CDR3 spells CASSPVVGQSGANVLTF. CDR3 DNA: TGTGCCAGCTCACCAGTAGTTGGGCAGTCTGGGGCCAACGTCCTGACTTTC.